The 8 T cell receptor beta chains below all came from one sample that was sequenced in a study of blood T cell repertoires in COVID-19. Generated by immunoSEQ multiplex PCR, the TCRdb table keeps only in-frame clones and is missing some. The table lists roughly 130,000 clones, 82% of them singletons. Sequencing was carried out using peripheral blood. These receptors all stem from a woman in her 70s with acute or convalescent COVID-19.

The rearrangement uses TRBV5-6 and TRBJ1-3; D is perhaps TRBD1 (6 bases). Trimming cost V 1 base and J 9 bases, with 8 bases left between them. From germline, CDR1 is SGHDT and CDR2 YYEEEE. The CDR3 is 12 residues long. This CDR3 is CASSLRGFTIYF. CDR3 DNA sequence: TGTGCCAGCAGCTTGAGGGGGTTCACCATATATTTT.

CDR3 loop: CASSFSRTGVSGNTIYF. The CDR3 DNA follows: TGCGCCAGCAGCTTCTCCCGGACAGGGGTCTCTGGAAACACCATATATTTT. The chain recombines TRBV5-1 with TRBJ1-3; TRBD1 matches at 9 bases. The CDR3 has 17 amino acids. CDR1 is SGHRS, CDR2 YFSETQ, per germline. V trimming: 2 bases; J trimming: 0 bases; junction bases outside the gene matches: 6.

The chain carries TRBV7-2 and TRBJ1-1; D perhaps matches TRBD1 (6 bases). Germline-derived CDR1 and CDR2 are SGHTA and FQGNSA. V lost 1 base to trimming and J lost 4 bases, with 13 bases between them. The CDR3 extends over 15 amino acids. This CDR3 is CASSLDSTGLTEAFF. The CDR3 DNA is TGTGCCAGCAGCTTAGATAGTACAGGGCTCACTGAAGCTTTCTTT.

The chain uses TRBV19 and TRBJ2-6; 8 positions agree with TRBD1. This CDR3 contains 17 residues. V dropped 3 bases and J dropped 1; count of bases not matched to a gene: 5. Germline V gene data show CDR1 as LNHDA and CDR2 as SQIVND (reference sequence). The CDR3 here is CASSMDRDLSGANVLTF. The DNA of the CDR3 is TGTGCCAGTAGTATGGACAGGGACTTATCTGGGGCCAACGTCCTGACTTTC.

The rearrangement joins TRBV7-2 to TRBJ1-2; D might be TRBD1 (5 bases). The germline gives CDR1 SGHTA, CDR2 FQGNSA. V dropped 5 bases and J dropped 0 bases, with 10 bases sitting between them. The CDR3 is 14 amino acids. As DNA, the CDR3 is TGTGCCAGCAGCCCAGCGGGGGCTAACTATGGCTACACCTTC. Amino acid sequence: CASSPAGANYGYTF.

A few counts support this clone. The chain links TRBV7-8 to TRBJ2-1; D is perhaps TRBD1 (5 bases). The V gene lost 4 bases and the J gene lost 7 bases, with 20 bases spanning the gap. This CDR3 spans 16 amino acids. Germline-derived CDR1 and CDR2 are SGHVS and FQNEAQ. The CDR3 DNA reads TGTGCCAGCAGCTCAAGGTTCCGGCGACAGCCTAATGAGCAGTTCTTC. Its translation is CASSSRFRRQPNEQFF.

V and J are TRBV2 and TRBJ1-1; TRBD1 aligns across 8 bases. Germline CDR1 reads SNHLY; CDR2 reads FYNNEI. This CDR3 contains 16 residues. V lost 6 bases and J lost 0; bases outside the gene matches: 9. In DNA, the CDR3 is TGTGCCAGCAGGGACCGGACAGGGAGATTGAACACTGAAGCTTTCTTT. It specifies CASRDRTGRLNTEAFF.

The chain joins TRBV19 to TRBJ1-6, with 7 bases matching TRBD1. The CDR3 has 14 residues. The germline CDR1 and CDR2 sequences are LNHDA and SQIVND (reference sequence). V shed 2 bases, J shed 7 bases, and the junction held 2 bases outside the gene matches. The CDR3 sequence: CASSIQGVNSPLHF. The CDR3 bases are TGTGCCAGTAGTATACAGGGGGTAAATTCACCCCTCCACTTT.